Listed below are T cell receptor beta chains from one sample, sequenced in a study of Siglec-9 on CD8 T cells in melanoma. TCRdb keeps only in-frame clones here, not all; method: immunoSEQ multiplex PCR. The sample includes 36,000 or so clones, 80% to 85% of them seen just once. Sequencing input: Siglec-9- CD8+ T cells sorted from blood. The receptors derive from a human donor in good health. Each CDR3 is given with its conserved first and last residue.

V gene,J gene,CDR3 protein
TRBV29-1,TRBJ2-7,CSVLTVTYEQYF
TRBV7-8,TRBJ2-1,CASSLAQGSLPEGSYNEQFF
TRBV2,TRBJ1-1,CASSEGRTSSDTEAFF
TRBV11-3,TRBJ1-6,CASSLRDNSYNSPLHF
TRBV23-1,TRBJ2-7,CASSLPRQGPEQYF
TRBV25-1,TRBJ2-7,CASSEYTGYEQYF
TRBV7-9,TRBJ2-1,CASNGLAHNEQFF
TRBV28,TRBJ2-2,CASIGTSGELFF
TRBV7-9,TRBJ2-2,CASSLPDRGPAGELFF
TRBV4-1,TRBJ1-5,CASSPPGSNQPQHF
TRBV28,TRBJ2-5,CASSLGGRETQYF
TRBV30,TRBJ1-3,CAWKAVGNTIYF
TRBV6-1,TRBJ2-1,CASLAGIIDEQFF
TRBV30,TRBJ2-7,CAWSVSDGEQYF
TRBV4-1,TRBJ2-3,CASSHMLTPDTQYF
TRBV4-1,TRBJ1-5,CASSQDGDLNQPQHF
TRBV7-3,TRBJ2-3,CASSGTGGTDTQYF
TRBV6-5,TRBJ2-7,CASSLTTGFDEQYF